One sample yielded the 22 T cell receptor beta chains listed below, sequenced in a study of CD8+CD57+ T cells in acquired aplastic anemia. CDR3 and TCR beta VDJ profiling relied on a genomic DNA template. TCRdb called the reads again in MiXCR, with one record for every CDR3 protein. This sample has some 210,000 distinct CDR3 sequences, with around 63% found just once. Sequenced material: sorted CD4+, CD8+, or CD8+CD57+ T cells (not recorded which) from PBMCs. The receptors shown here come from a human donor in good health.

The chain recombines TRBV2 with TRBJ1-1; tentatively, D is TRBD1 (5 bases). V lost 6 bases to trimming and J lost 3 bases, with 20 bases between them. CDR1 is SNHLY and CDR2 is FYNNEI in the germline V gene. The length of the CDR3 is 16 residues. CDR3 DNA: TGTGCCAGCAGGGCGGGACCGCCTCCGCCGGACACTGAAGCTTTCTTT. It is translated as CASRAGPPPPDTEAFF.

This chain links TRBV2 with TRBJ1-2, with 7 positions matching TRBD1. Germline V lookup: CDR1 SNHLY, CDR2 FYNNEI. The CDR3 covers 15 residues. The ends lost 3 bases at V and 4 bases at J; junction bases unmatched: 8. This chain's CDR3 is CASSDLLGGRYGYTF. Written as DNA, the CDR3 is TGTGCCAGCAGTGACCTCCTAGGGGGCCGCTATGGCTACACCTTC.

The rearrangement joins TRBV10-1 to TRBJ2-1; the match to TRBD1 covers 8 bases. The CDR3 spans 13 residues. Trimming took 8 bases from V and 9 from J; bases not matched to a gene: 9. Germline V CDR1 and CDR2: WNHNN, SYGVQD (reference sequence). The CDR3 reads CASSRAGGSEQFF. CDR3 coding DNA: TGCGCCAGCTCCCGGGCAGGGGGCAGTGAGCAGTTCTTC.

About this clonotype itself: Sequence at one end of the junction differs from germline and may be a read error. The J gene is TRBJ1-6, the V gene TRBV12-3 or TRBV12-4; the D gene is possibly TRBD1 (6 bases). The CDR3 totals 13 residues. CDR3 loop: CASTPQGISPLYF. For the CDR3, the DNA is TGTGCCAGCACCCCCCAGGGGATCTCACCCCTCTACTTT.

This clonotype was picked up one time. The chain combines TRBV24-1 with TRBJ1-1, with D uncertain. Germline lookup yields CDR1 KGHDR and CDR2 SFDVKD. The ends were cut back, 5 bases at V and 8 bases at J, with 8 bases in the middle. The CDR3 spans 11 residues. In nucleotides, the CDR3 is TGTGCCACCAGTGCGGGCTTAGAAGCTTTCTTT. Protein sequence: CATSAGLEAFF.

This clonotype was seen ten or more times. V usage is TRBV20-1 and J usage is TRBJ2-7; TRBD1 might be the D (6 bases). V was cut by 0 bases and J by 1 base, with 10 bases left in between. The CDR3 covers 14 residues. Germline V CDR1 and CDR2: DFQATT, SNEGSKA (reference sequence). The CDR3 nucleotides are TGCAGTGCTAGAGAACAGGGTGGGTCCTACGAGCAGTACTTC. This sequence encodes CSAREQGGSYEQYF.

The chain couples TRBV20-1 to TRBJ1-1, with D possibly TRBD1 on 5 matching bases. This CDR3 spans 14 amino acids. Germline V gene lookup returns CDR1 DFQATT and CDR2 SNEGSKA (reference sequence). Trimming pared 0 bases from V and 6 bases from J, leaving 14 bases between. Here the CDR3 reads CSARDPARGAEAFF. The CDR3, as DNA: TGCAGTGCTAGAGATCCGGCGCGAGGGGCTGAAGCTTTCTTT.

The table lists this clonotype with many counts. This chain uses TRBV12-3 or TRBV12-4 with TRBJ2-7; no definite D call. Between the trimmed V and J ends, which lost 5 bases and 2 bases, there was a span of 13 bases. CDR3 length: 14 amino acids. In DNA form, the CDR3 reads TGTGCCAGCAGTCTTACTGGGCAGGCCTACGAGCAGTACTTC. It yields the protein CASSLTGQAYEQYF.

This sequence joins TRBV7-6 and TRBJ2-7; TRBD1 might be the D (5 bases). Germline V gene data show CDR1 as SGHVS and CDR2 as FNYEAQ. The CDR3 consists of 13 residues. Trimming cost V 3 bases and J 2 bases, with 8 bases left between them. This CDR3 reads CASSFQGTYEQYF. The CDR3 DNA sequence: TGTGCCAGCAGCTTTCAGGGTACCTACGAGCAGTACTTC.

This chain uses TRBV7-8 with TRBJ2-1, with 7 bases lining up with TRBD1. Looked up from germline, CDR1 is SGHVS and CDR2 is FQNEAQ. This CDR3 has 15 residues. Losses at the gene ends were 10 bases for V and 3 bases for J; bases not matched to a gene: 12. Here the CDR3 reads CAIGGRTGNYNEQFF. The DNA for the CDR3 is TGTGCCATCGGAGGACGGACAGGCAACTACAATGAGCAGTTCTTC.

The V and J genes are TRBV7-9 and TRBJ1-6, with 8 nucleotides matching TRBD1. V shed 2 bases, J shed 9 bases, and the junction held 6 bases outside the gene matches. Looked up from germline, CDR1 is SEHNR and CDR2 is FQNEAQ (reference sequence). There are 15 residues in the CDR3. CDR3 nucleotides: TGTGCCAGCAGCTTATTGGACAGGGAATCTTCACCCCTCCACTTT. Translating gives CASSLLDRESSPLHF.

This clonotype has a handful of counts. One end of the junction does not line up with germline, which may come from a read error. The chain is built from TRBV13 and TRBJ2-3; TRBD2 agrees at 16 bases. The V gene's germline CDR1 is PRHDT and CDR2 FYEKMQ (reference sequence). The CDR3 is 19 residues long. DNA for the CDR3: TGTGCCAGCAGCCTAGGAGGGACTAGCGGGGGGGGACTCACAGATACGCAGTATTTT. This codes for CASSLGGTSGGGLTDTQYF.

This chain joins TRBV7-2 and TRBJ2-2; the match to TRBD1 covers 9 bases. Germline V gene data show CDR1 as SGHTA and CDR2 as FQGNSA. The V gene end was trimmed by 3 bases and the J gene end by 7 bases; junction bases not matched to a gene: 6. This CDR3 region has 15 residues. Here the CDR3 DNA reads TGTGCCAGCAGCTTGGGACAGGGTGGGATCGGGGAGCTGTTTTTT. The encoded protein is CASSLGQGGIGELFF.

The J gene is TRBJ2-7, the V gene TRBV7-2; TRBD1 matches 10 bases. Germline V gene lookup returns CDR1 SGHTA and CDR2 FQGNSA. The CDR3 covers 13 residues. This chain's CDR3 is CASARDRGREQYF. In DNA form, the CDR3 reads TGTGCATCCGCCCGGGACAGGGGTCGCGAGCAGTACTTC. The full variable domain, its missing parts supplied by reference TRBV7-2 and TRBJ2-7, is GAGVSQSPSNKVTEKGKDVELRCDPISGHTALYWYRQSLGQGLEFLIYFQGNSAPDKSGLPSDRFSAERTGGSVSTLTIQRTQQEDSAVYLCASARDRGREQYFGPGTRLTVT.

The V gene is TRBV11-2, the J gene TRBJ1-5, with TRBD1 matching over 9 bases. The CDR3 runs to 15 residues. V lost 5 bases, J lost 14 bases, and 16 bases stayed unmatched. Germline values: CDR1 SGHAT, CDR2 FQNNGV. The CDR3 sequence is CASSLGQGSSTDEHF. DNA of the CDR3: TGTGCCAGCAGCCTTGGACAGGGGTCCTCTACCGACGAGCATTTT.

The chain uses TRBV4-1 and TRBJ2-7, with TRBD2 identical over 9 bases. The J segment lost 7 bases and the V segment lost 4 bases, leaving 11 bases of the junction unmatched. The CDR3 totals 15 residues. Germline values: CDR1 MGHRA, CDR2 YSYEKL. CDR3 region: CASSPGLASIVEQYF. In DNA, the CDR3 is TGCGCCAGCAGCCCAGGACTAGCGAGTATTGTGGAGCAGTACTTC.

This clonotype was observed many times. This sequence joins TRBV6-1 and TRBJ2-7, with D unclear. Germline V CDR1 and CDR2: MNHNS, SASEGT. The CDR3 is made up of 15 amino acids. The V end was cut by 3 bases, the J end by 0 bases, with 12 bases between. This CDR3 reads CASSDGALSSYEQYF. CDR3 sequence (DNA): TGTGCCAGCAGTGACGGAGCTTTAAGCTCCTACGAGCAGTACTTC.

This sequence joins TRBV7-3 and TRBJ1-2; TRBD1 is a possible D gene (5 bases). Germline V gene data show CDR1 as SGHTA and CDR2 as FQGTGA. The V and J ends lost 5 bases and 7 bases respectively, with 14 bases between them. The CDR3 contains 13 residues. DNA of the CDR3: TGTGCCAGCAGCGCCAGGGATTCAAGTGGCTACACCTTC. Protein: CASSARDSSGYTF.

There are many counts of this clonotype. The chain carries TRBV4-1 and TRBJ1-2, with D hard to call. V lost 1 base to trimming and J lost 0 bases, with 9 bases between them. CDR3 size: 15 residues. Germline CDR1 MGHRA, CDR2 YSYEKL. The CDR3 DNA is TGCGCCAGCAGCCAAGTAGGAGAAGCTAACTATGGCTACACCTTC. This sequence encodes CASSQVGEANYGYTF.

This clonotype was detected a few times. V usage is TRBV19 and J usage is TRBJ1-3, with a possible D match to TRBD1 (6 bases). The germline gives CDR1 LNHDA, CDR2 SQIVND (reference sequence). Trimming left V 4 bases short and J 0 bases short, with 10 bases between. The CDR3 is 15 amino acids. The CDR3 sequence: CASSTPRGSGNTIYF. DNA of the CDR3: TGTGCCAGTAGTACCCCCAGGGGCTCTGGAAACACCATATATTTT.

The gene calls are TRBV20-1 and TRBJ2-1; 7 positions agree with TRBD1. Germline V gene data show CDR1 as DFQATT and CDR2 as SNEGSKA (reference sequence). The CDR3 totals 15 residues. J gave up 2 bases and V 0 bases, and 4 bases lay outside the gene matches. Here the CDR3 reads CSAREPGQTYNEQFF. The CDR3 nucleotides are TGCAGTGCTAGAGAGCCGGGACAGACCTACAATGAGCAGTTCTTC.

As DNA, the CDR3 is TGTGCCAGTAGTATAGGTGGGGGGCCGTACACTGAAGCTTTCTTT. Its protein is CASSIGGGPYTEAFF. The chain recombines TRBV19 with TRBJ1-1, with TRBD1 as a possible D gene (6 bases). This CDR3 comprises 15 residues. The germline V gene has CDR1 LNHDA and CDR2 SQIVND (reference sequence). With 1 base removed from V and 3 bases from J, the gap between germline ends came to 12 bases.